The rows below give T cell receptor beta chains drawn from one sample of a study of shared clonotypes between healthy human individuals. The repertoire was sequenced with immunoSEQ multiplex PCR; TCRdb's copy has only in-frame clones and lacks some. The sample carries some 360,000 clones, less than 75% recorded once. Sequencing used memory CD4+ T cells sorted from blood. All receptors derive from a man aged 30 to 45 in good health. Both conserved end residues are part of each CDR3. The D gene is left open where the match is weak. Clone sizes are given selectively: once, few, many, or a class where the clone is expanded.

j_gene,d_gene,v_gene,abundance,CDR3aa,CDR3nt
TRBJ2-3,TRBD1,TRBV5-1,-,CASCQGDPITDTQYF,TGCGCCAGTTGCCAGGGGGACCCGATCACAGATACGCAGTATTTT
TRBJ2-2,-,TRBV12-5,-,CASGTERAGELFF,TGTGCTAGTGGTACCGAGCGGGCCGGGGAGCTGTTTTTT
TRBJ2-5,-,TRBV10-1,-,CASSVGGPQETQYF,TGCGCCAGCAGTGTCGGCGGGCCCCAAGAGACCCAGTACTTC
TRBJ1-2,-,TRBV28,-,CASTFEGAPGLYGYTF,TGTGCCAGCACCTTTGAAGGGGCGCCGGGACTCTATGGCTACACCTTC
TRBJ1-3,-,TRBV2,-,CASTISGNTIYF,TGTGCCAGCACGATCTCTGGAAACACCATATATTTT
TRBJ2-7,TRBD2,TRBV18,many,CASSPPGLAGGTEQYF,TGTGCCAGCTCACCTCCGGGACTAGCGGGAGGGACCGAGCAGTACTTC
TRBJ1-5,-,TRBV5-8,-,CASTPVPGGNSNQPQHF,TGTGCCAGCACCCCCGTCCCCGGGGGCAATAGCAATCAGCCCCAGCATTTT
TRBJ2-3,TRBD2,TRBV4-2,once,CASSQGTSDTDTQYF,TGTGCCAGCAGCCAGGGAACTAGCGACACAGATACGCAGTATTTT
TRBJ2-3,-,TRBV5-1,-,CASSLSSDTQYF,TGCGCCAGCAGCTTGTCATCAGATACGCAGTATTTT
TRBJ1-4,-,TRBV6-1,once,CASSEGRGLGEKLFF,TGTGCCAGCAGTGAGGGACGGGGCCTGGGGGAAAAACTGTTTTTT
TRBJ1-6,TRBD1,TRBV5-1,-,CASSIDRGNSPLHF,TGCGCCAGCAGCATTGACAGGGGTAATTCACCCCTCCACTTT
TRBJ1-5,-,TRBV7-2,once,CASSTNDRQPQHF,TGTGCCAGCAGCACAAACGACAGACAGCCCCAGCATTTT
TRBJ2-7,-,TRBV28,-,CASSVTFTYEQYF,TGTGCCAGCAGTGTAACATTTACCTACGAGCAGTACTTC
TRBJ1-1,TRBD1,TRBV28,-,CASSLFAGGASEAFF,TGTGCCAGCAGTTTATTTGCAGGGGGGGCTTCAGAAGCTTTCTTT
TRBJ2-2,TRBD2,TRBV2,-,CASREDLAAGELFF,TGTGCCAGCAGGGAGGACCTAGCGGCCGGGGAGCTGTTTTTT
TRBJ1-1,-,TRBV6-5,-,CASMRTLVNTEAFF,TGTGCCAGCATGAGGACACTAGTGAACACTGAAGCTTTCTTT
TRBJ2-3,-,TRBV6-6,-,CASSFSADTQYF,TGTGCCAGCAGTTTTTCAGCAGATACGCAGTATTTT